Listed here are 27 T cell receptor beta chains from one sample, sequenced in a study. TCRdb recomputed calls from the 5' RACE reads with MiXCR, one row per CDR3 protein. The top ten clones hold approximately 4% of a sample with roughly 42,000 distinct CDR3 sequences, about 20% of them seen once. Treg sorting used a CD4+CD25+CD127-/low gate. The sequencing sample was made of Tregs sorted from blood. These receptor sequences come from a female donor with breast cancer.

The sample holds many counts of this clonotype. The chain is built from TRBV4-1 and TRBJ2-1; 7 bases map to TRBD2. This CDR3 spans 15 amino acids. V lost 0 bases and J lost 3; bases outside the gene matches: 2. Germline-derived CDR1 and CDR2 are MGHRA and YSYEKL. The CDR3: CASSQDLADYNEQFF. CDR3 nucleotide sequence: TGCGCCAGCAGCCAAGATCTAGCGGACTACAATGAGCAGTTCTTC.

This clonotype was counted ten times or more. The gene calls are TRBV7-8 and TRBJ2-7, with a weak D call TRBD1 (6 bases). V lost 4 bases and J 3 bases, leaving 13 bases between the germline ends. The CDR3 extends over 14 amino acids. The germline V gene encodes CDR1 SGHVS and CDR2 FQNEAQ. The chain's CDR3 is CASSSRDTVYEQYF. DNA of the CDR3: TGTGCCAGCAGCTCCAGGGACACCGTCTACGAGCAGTACTTC.

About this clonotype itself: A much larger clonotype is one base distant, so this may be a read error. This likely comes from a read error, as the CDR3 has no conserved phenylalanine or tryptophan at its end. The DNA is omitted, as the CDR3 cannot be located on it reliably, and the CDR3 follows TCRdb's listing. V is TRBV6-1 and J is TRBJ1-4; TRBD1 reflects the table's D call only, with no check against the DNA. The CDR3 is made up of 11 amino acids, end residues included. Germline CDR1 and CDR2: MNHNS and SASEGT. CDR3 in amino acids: CASRDRGLVFL.

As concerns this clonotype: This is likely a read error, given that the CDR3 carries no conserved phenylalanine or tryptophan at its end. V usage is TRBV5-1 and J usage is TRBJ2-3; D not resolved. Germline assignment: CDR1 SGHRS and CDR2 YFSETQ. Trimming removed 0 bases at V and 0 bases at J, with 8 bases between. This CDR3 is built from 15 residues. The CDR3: CASSLVLLSTDTQYV. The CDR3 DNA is TGCGCCAGCAGCTTGGTTTTGCTAAGCACAGATACGCAGTATGTT.

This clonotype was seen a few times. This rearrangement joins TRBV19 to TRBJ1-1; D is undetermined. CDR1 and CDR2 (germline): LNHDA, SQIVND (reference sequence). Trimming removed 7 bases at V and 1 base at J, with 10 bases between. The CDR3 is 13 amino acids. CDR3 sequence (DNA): TGTGCCAGTAACGGACGGGCGAACACTGAAGCTTTCTTT. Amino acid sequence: CASNGRANTEAFF.

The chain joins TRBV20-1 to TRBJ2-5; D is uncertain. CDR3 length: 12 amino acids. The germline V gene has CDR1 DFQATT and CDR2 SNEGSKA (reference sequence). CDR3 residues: CSQRSPQETQYF. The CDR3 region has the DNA TGCAGCCAAAGGAGCCCGCAAGAGACCCAGTACTTC.

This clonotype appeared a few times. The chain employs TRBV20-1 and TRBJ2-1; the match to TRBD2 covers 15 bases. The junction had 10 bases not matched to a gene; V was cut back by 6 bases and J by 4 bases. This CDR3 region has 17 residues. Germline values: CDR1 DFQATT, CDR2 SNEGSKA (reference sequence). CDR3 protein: CSARGTSGGRGYNEQFF. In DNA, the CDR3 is TGCAGTGCCAGGGGGACTAGCGGGGGGAGAGGATACAATGAGCAGTTCTTC.

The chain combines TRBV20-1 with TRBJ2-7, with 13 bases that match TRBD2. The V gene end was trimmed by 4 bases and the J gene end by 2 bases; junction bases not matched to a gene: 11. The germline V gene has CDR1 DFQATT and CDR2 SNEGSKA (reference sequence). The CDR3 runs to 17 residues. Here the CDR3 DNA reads TGCAGTGCTACCTCAGGACTAGCGGGAGACTCACCCTACGAGCAGTACTTC. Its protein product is CSATSGLAGDSPYEQYF.

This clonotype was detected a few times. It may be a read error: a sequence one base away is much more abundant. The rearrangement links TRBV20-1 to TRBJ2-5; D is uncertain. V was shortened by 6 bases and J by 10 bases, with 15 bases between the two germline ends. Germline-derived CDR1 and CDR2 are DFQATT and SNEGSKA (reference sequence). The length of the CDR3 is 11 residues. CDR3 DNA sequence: TGCAGTGCGGGTGGCAACTTAGGCCAGTACTTC. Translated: CSAGGNLGQYF.

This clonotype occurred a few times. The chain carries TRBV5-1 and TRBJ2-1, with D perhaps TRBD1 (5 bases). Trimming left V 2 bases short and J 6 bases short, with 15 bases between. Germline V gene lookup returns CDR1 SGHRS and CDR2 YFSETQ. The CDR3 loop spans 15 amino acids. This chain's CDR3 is CASSFQGRGINEQFF. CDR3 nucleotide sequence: TGCGCCAGCAGCTTCCAGGGTAGGGGTATCAATGAGCAGTTCTTC.

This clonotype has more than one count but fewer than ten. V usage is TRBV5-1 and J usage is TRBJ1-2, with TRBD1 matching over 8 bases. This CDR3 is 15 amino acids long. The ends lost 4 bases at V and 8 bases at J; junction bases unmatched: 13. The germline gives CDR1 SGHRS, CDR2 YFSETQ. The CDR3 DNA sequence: TGCGCCAGCAGCCCGGACAGGGCAGACCGCGGAGGCTACACCTTC. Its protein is CASSPDRADRGGYTF.

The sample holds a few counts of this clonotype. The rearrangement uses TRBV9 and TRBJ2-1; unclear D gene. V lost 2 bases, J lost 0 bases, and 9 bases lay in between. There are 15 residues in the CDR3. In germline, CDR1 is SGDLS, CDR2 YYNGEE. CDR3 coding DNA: TGTGCCAGCAGCGTCCAGCCTAGCTCCTACAATGAGCAGTTCTTC. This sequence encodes CASSVQPSSYNEQFF.

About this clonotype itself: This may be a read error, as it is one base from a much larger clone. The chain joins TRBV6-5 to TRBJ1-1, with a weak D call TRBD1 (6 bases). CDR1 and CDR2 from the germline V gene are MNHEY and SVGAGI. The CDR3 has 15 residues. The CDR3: CTSSSNRVLNTEAFF. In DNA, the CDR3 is TGTACCAGCAGTTCAAACAGGGTTTTGAACACTGAAGCTTTCTTT.

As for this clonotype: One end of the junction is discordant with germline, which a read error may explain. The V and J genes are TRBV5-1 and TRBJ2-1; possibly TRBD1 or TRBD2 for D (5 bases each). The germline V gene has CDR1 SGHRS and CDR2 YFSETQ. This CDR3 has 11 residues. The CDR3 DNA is TGCGCCAGCAGCTTGGGGGGAGAGCAGGGCTTC. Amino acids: CASSLGGEQGF.

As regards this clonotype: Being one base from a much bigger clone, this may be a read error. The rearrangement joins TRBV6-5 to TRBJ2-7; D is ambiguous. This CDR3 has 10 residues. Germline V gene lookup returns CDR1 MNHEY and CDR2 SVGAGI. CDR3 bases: TGTGCCAGCTCGGGTGTCGAGCAGCACTTC. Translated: CASSGVEQHF.

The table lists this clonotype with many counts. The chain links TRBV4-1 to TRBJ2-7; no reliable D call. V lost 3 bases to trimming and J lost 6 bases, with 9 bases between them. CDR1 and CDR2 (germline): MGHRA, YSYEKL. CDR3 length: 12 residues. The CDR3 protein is CASSHPRREQYF. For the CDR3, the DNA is TGCGCCAGCAGCCACCCAAGGCGCGAGCAGTACTTC.

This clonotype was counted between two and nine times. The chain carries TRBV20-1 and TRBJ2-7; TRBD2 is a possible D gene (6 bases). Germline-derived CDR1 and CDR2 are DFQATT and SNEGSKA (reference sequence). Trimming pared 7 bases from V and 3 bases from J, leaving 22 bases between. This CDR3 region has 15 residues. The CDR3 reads CSGERPGDLIYEQYF. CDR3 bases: TGCAGTGGAGAGAGACCGGGAGACTTGATCTACGAGCAGTACTTC.

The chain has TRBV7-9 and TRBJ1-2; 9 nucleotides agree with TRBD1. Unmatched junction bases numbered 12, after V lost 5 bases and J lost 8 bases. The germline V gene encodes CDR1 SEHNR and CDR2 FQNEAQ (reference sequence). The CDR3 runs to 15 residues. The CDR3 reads CASSASEQGAEGYTF. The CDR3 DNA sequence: TGTGCCAGCAGCGCCTCAGAACAGGGGGCGGAAGGCTACACCTTC.

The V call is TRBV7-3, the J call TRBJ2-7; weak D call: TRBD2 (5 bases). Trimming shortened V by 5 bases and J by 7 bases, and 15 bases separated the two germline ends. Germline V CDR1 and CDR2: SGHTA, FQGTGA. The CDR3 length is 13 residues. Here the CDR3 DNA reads TGTGCCAGCAGCATCGACCAGACGGGAGAGCAGTACTTC. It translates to CASSIDQTGEQYF.

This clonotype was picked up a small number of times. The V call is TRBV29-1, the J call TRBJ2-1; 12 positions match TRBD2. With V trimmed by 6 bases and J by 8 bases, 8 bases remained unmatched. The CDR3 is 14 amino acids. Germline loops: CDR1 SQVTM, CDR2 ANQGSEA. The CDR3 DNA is TGCAGCGTCGGTACTAGCGGGAGGCCCCATGAGCAGTTCTTC. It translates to CSVGTSGRPHEQFF.

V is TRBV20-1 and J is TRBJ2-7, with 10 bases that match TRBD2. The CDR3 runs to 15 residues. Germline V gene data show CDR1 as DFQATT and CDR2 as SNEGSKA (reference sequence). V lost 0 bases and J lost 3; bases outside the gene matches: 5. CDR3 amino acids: CSAREGASGSYEQYF. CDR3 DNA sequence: TGCAGTGCTAGAGAGGGGGCTAGCGGGAGCTACGAGCAGTACTTC.

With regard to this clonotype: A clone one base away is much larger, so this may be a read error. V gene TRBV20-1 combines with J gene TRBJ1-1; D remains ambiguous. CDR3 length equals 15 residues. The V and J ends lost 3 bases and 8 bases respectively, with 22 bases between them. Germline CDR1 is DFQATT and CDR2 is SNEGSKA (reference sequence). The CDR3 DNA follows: TGCAGTGCTAGCAGGATAGGGCGAATCTCTGGGGAAGCTTTCTTT. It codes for CSASRIGRISGEAFF.

CDR3 in amino acids: CASSPKIYSIPLLNEQFF. The CDR3 nucleotides read TGCGCCAGCAGCCCTAAGATCTATAGTATCCCCTTACTCAATGAGCAGTTCTTC. The genes are TRBV5-1 and TRBJ2-1; D gene unclear. V lost 4 bases and J 6 bases, leaving 26 bases between the germline ends. This CDR3 spans 18 amino acids. Germline V CDR1 and CDR2: SGHRS, YFSETQ. Drawing the rest from reference TRBV5-1 and TRBJ2-1, the complete variable domain is KAGVTQTPRYLIKTRGQQVTLSCSPISGHRSVSWYQQTPGQGLQFLFEYFSETQRNKGNFPGRFSGRQFSNSRSEMNVSTLELGDSALYLCASSPKIYSIPLLNEQFFGPGTRLTVL.

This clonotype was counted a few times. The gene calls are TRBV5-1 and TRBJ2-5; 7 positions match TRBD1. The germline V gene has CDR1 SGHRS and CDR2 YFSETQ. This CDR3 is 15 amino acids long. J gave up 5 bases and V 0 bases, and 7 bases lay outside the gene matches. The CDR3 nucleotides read TGCGCCAGCAGCTTGGCCAGAACAGGGGTGGAGACCCAGTACTTC. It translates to CASSLARTGVETQYF.

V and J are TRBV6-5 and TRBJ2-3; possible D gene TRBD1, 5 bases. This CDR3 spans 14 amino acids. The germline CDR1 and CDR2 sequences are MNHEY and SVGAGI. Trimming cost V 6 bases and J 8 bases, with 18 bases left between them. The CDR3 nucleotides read TGTGCCAGCAGCGAGGACATCCGAAGGGTTACGCAGTATTTT. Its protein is CASSEDIRRVTQYF.

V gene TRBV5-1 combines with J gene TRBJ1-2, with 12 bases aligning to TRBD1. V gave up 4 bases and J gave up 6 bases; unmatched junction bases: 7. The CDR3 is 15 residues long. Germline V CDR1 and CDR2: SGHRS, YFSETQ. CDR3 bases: TGCGCCAGCAGCATACTAGGGACAGGGGGCGATGGCTACACCTTC. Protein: CASSILGTGGDGYTF. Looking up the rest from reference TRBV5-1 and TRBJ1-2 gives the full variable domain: KAGVTQTPRYLIKTRGQQVTLSCSPISGHRSVSWYQQTPGQGLQFLFEYFSETQRNKGNFPGRFSGRQFSNSRSEMNVSTLELGDSALYLCASSILGTGGDGYTFGSGTRLTVV.

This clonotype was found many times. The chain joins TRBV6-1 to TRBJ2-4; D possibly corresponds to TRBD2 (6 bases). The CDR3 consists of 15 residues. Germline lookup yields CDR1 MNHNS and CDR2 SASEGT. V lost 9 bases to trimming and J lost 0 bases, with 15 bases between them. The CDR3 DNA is TGTGCCAGTAAGGGGCGGGACGTAGCCAAAAACATTCAGTACTTC. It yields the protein CASKGRDVAKNIQYF.